This TCR beta chain was sequenced during a study of cytomegalovirus exposure and HLA in healthy donors (dated by TCRdb to the late 2010s). Turning to the overall study: According to an earlier analysis of 587 of the donors, about 179 million T cells yielded roughly 110 million unique TCR beta sequences and about 300 Gb of sequence data. A later genetic analysis used genome-wide SNP genotypes for about three fifths of the 666 donors, treating that subset as a discovery cohort. High-throughput TCR immunosequencing, statistical association of individual TCRs with disease status, and machine learning were combined to predict cytomegalovirus infection status. Typing coverage differed by locus: A, B, C, DRB1 and DQB1 were typed in roughly 620-630 donors, DQA1 in roughly 510, DPA1 in approximately 600, and DPB1 in approximately 450. The study used immunosequencing to profile the T cell repertoires of hundreds of subjects and linked those repertoires to cytomegalovirus serostatus. The later analysis used no new phenotypic data to find candidate immune exposures, relying instead on TCR beta sequences and their occurrence across donors. Approximately 300 gigabases of sequencing data and roughly 80 million unique TCR sequences made up an early release that covered around 640 HLA-typed donors. Donor age, sex, ethnicity and CMV serostatus were compiled together with the repertoire data. In addition to the first cohort of 500 to 850 subjects, a separate validation cohort of 130 or so different subjects was used. Among under 450 genotyped donors of the cohort, an average of approximately 230,000 unique TCR beta nucleotide sequences were sequenced per donor, around 18% of them non-productive. Because of strong linkage in the cohort, roughly 5 DR-DQ haplotypes were treated as single units for association and clustering. All discovery cohort repertoires had been generated on a single sequencing platform. The study was designed to test whether signatures of past pathogen exposure could be identified by cataloging public T cell receptors. Class I and class II HLA loci were covered by the typing at four-digit resolution. A later analysis re-examined previously published TCR beta repertoires from about 700 donors and added high-resolution HLA genotyping to investigate patterns of TCR occurrence. The genetic ancestry cluster associated with self-reported Caucasian donors included 80% to 90% of the 398 genotyped donors. An earlier analysis of more than 450 of the donors used high-throughput TCR beta sequencing to judge whether each TCR beta V gene segment behaved as functional or pseudogenic.

Reading the germline V gene (reference sequence) gives CDR1 SGHKS and CDR2 YYEKEE. A distance of 7 bases separates the germline ends of V and J, which lose 1 base and 0 bases respectively. From the cysteine through the phenylalanine, the CDR3 covers 15 amino acids. Only the CDR3 DNA stays, 45 bases, in frame from base 1. Library creation used the immunoSEQ multiplex PCR assay. The multiplex PCR relied on a mix of 60 forward primers for TCR Vbeta segments and 13 reverse primers for TCR Jbeta segments. A multiplex PCR assay on genomic DNA amplified the CDR3 region of rearranged TCR beta genes. The Illumina HiSeq System was used to sequence the amplified TCR beta libraries as 87-base-pair reads. The paper's processing steps were these. Across the 600 to 700 repertoires, a later analysis counted 80 million or so unique TCR beta chains, approximately 12 million of which were shared by at least two donors. To remove PCR and sequencing errors, raw reads were error-corrected and collapsed into unique sequences using a nearest-neighbor algorithm that merged closely related sequences. V, D and J gene segments were assigned by aligning CDR3 sequences to IMGT reference sequences. For a sequence to be retained, a match of at least six nucleotides was required to both a V gene segment and a J gene segment. Rearrangements were called productive when the CDR3 lacked stop codons and stayed in frame with V and J; all others were non-productive. Following IMGT convention, CDR3 was defined as the stretch from the second conserved V-encoded cysteine to the conserved J-encoded phenylalanine. The earlier analysis of about 530 of the donors excluded any sequence lacking an unambiguous match to a single V gene segment. An earlier analysis of some 610 of the donors called V segments functional above 56.7% productive rearrangements and segregating when the between-donor standard deviation exceeded 5%. To diagnose cytomegalovirus status from the catalog of TCR beta chain sequences, a statistical classification framework was built. In a later analysis, V and J genes were assigned by comparing TCR nucleotide sequences against IMGT/GENE-DB human TR gene sequences. In a later analysis, CDR3 sequences and most-parsimonious VDJ recombination scenarios were assigned using the TCRdist pipeline. In a later analysis, each TCR beta chain was defined by its CDR3 amino acid sequence together with its V-gene family, and reads without a unique V-gene family were excluded. To address suspected cross-contamination and a sequencing artifact, a later analysis removed 550 to 750 highly shared, low-generation-probability nucleotide sequences. For each public chain, a later analysis derived a clonal expansion index from normalized ranks of inferred template counts within each repertoire. A later analysis computed generation probabilities with a VDJ recombination model fitted to out-of-frame rearrangements, and checked the results against IGoR. A later analysis scored TCR-TCR, TCR-HLA and TCR-CMV co-occurrence with hypergeometric tests, applying a repertoire-size bias correction to TCR pairs. To estimate false discovery rates, a later analysis permuted the HLA or CMV assignments 20 times. A later analysis grouped co-occurring TCRs with DBSCAN, adding TCRdist sequence similarity when clustering within HLA-allele-positive subsets. Repertoires with fewer than 30,000 or more than 120,000 public chains were left out of co-occurrence clustering, as were about 5 repertoires with anomalous nucleotide sharing. TCRdb retrieved this table from immuneACCESS and kept in-frame rearrangements only. Not all clones are present; in checked studies, unresolved V genes account for under half, and no reason is known for the remainder. V and J calls and clone size are those listed in that table; D and trimming were worked out from the DNA. The sample contains around 130,000 clones, about 82% of them found a single time. The ten most abundant clones make up 0.95% to 1.5% of the sample.

Findings and caveats that apply to the study as a whole: In a later analysis, most CMV-associated TCR beta chains were found to appear HLA-restricted, with HLA associations seemingly driven largely by CMV exposure. The authors suggested that the approach could potentially be extended to other disease states and immunological phenotypes. Compared with equally common non-associated chains, HLA-associated TCR beta chains in a later analysis were more clonally expanded and had lower generation probabilities. V-gene and J-gene trimming of TCR beta chains was associated with a missense DCLRE1C variant in a later genetic analysis, and the association was replicated in an independent cohort. Most TCR sequences were observed very rarely across donors, whereas some public TCRs were present in many individuals. A later analysis reported that several top co-occurrence clusters appeared linked to parvovirus B19, influenza, CMV and Epstein-Barr virus. A later analysis associated about 17,000 TCR beta sequences with specific HLA alleles at a false discovery rate of 0.05. The only immune exposure information available for the cohort was CMV serostatus. A group of highly shared sequence variants was considered likely to be a technical artifact of the sequencing pipeline. In a later analysis, the rate of TCR association differed among HLA loci, with DRB1 alleles having the most associated TCRs and HLA-C alleles having the fewest. The study listed approximately 150 TCR beta chains as associated with cytomegalovirus. The classifier was reported to diagnose cytomegalovirus status with high specificity and sensitivity in both the original and validation cohorts. Presence/absence analyses assumed roughly uniform sequencing depth across donors, an assumption that may not hold. According to a later genetic analysis, donors in an Asian-associated ancestry cluster had fewer N-insertions in productive TCRs than the approximately 670-donor mean. In vitro tests confirmed that three of the cytomegalovirus-associated TCR beta chains recognize cytomegalovirus antigens. Fewer than 20 rarely observed V segments, including chromosome 9 orphons, were excluded from the earlier analysis of almost 600 of the donors because counts were too low. Because HLA typing was missing for some donors at each locus, association tests included only the typed subset. This cohort had only TCR beta chains sequenced, and the lack of alpha or paired-chain data limited which features could be detected. Correlated functional status among segregating V segments might reflect linkage disequilibrium, but an unknown experimental factor could not be ruled out. When HLA alleles, especially DR and DQ, strongly co-occurred, attributing TCR associations to individual alleles was difficult. In an earlier analysis of roughly 560 of the donors, most TCR beta V segments were observed in productive rearrangements about 87% or about 30% of the time, broadly matching IMGT annotations. A further reported finding was that TCR beta sequences accurately predicted the HLA-A and HLA-B alleles for most subjects in the first cohort. Some IMGT-functional V segments, including TRBV6-2 and TRBV6-3, could not be distinguished by the 87-base-pair reads and were therefore excluded.

The cohort consisted of fewer than 700 healthy bone marrow donors. Cohort members were all nominally healthy when sampled, although unrecorded immune exposures were likely present. The donor was CMV seronegative and was included in the group of about 400 seronegative cohort members. A peripheral blood sample was collected from each donor, and TCR beta sequencing was performed on peripheral blood mononuclear cells. The Qiagen DNeasy Blood Extraction Kit was used to extract genomic DNA from the blood cell samples. Details on this clone: Its recognized antigen is unknown. There are no base qualities to consult, and no much larger clone falls within one base.

The receptor comes from a boy between 5 and 17 years old in good health and CMV-seronegative. The sample consisted of PBMCs. Recombination joined TRBV5-5 with TRBJ2-2, with TRBD1 as a weak D call on 5 bases. The CDR3 protein is CASSLTGTNTGELFF. The DNA reads TGTGCCAGCAGCTTGACAGGAACGAACACCGGGGAGCTGTTTTTT. Full variable domain (CDR3 extended with the reference TRBV5-5 and TRBJ2-2 proteins): DAGVTQSPTHLIKTRGQQVTLRCSPISGHKSVSWYQQVLGQGPQFIFQYYEKEERGRGNFPDRFSARQFPNYSSELNVNALLLGDSALYLCASSLTGTNTGELFFGEGSRLTVL.